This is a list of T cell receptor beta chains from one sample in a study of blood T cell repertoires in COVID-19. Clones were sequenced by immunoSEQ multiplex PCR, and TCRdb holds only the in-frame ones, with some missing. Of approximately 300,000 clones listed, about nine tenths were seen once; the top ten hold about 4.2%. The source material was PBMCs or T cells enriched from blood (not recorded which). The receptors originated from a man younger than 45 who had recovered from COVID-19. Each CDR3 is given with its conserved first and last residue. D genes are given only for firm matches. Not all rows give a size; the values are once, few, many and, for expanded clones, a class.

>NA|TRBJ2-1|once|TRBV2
TGTGCCAGCACGGGATCAGGTGAGCAGTTCTTC
CASTGSGEQFF
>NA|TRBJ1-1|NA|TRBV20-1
TGCAGTGCTAGAGATCAAACTGAAGCTTTCTTT
CSARDQTEAFF
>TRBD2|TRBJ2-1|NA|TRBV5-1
TGCGCCAGCAGCTTGGAGCTGGGGGGGGGTTACAATGAGCAGTTCTTC
CASSLELGGGYNEQFF
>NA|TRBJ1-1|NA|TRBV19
TGTGCCATCCGACGGGGTGGGGACACTGAAGCTTTCTTT
CAIRRGGDTEAFF
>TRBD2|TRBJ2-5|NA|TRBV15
TGTGCCACCAGCAGAGGGGGGACTAGCGGGGTGGAGACCCAGTACTTC
CATSRGGTSGVETQYF
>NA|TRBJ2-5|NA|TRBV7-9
TGTGCCAGCAGCTTAGCGCTCGGGGAGACCCAGTACTTC
CASSLALGETQYF
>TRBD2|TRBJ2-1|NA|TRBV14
TGTGCCAGCAGCCAAGATCTTCGACTAGCCTCCAATGAGCAGTTCTTC
CASSQDLRLASNEQFF
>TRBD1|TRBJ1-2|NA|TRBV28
TGTGCCGGACGAACAGGGGGCAAGGACTATGGCTACACCTTC
CAGRTGGKDYGYTF
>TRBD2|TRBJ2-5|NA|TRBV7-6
TGTGCCAGCAGCCCTAGCGGGGGGTCACAAGAGACCCAGTACTTC
CASSPSGGSQETQYF
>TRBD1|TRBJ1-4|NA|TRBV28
TGTGCCAGCAGTTCGTGGACAGGGAGGGATGAAAAACTGTTTTTT
CASSSWTGRDEKLFF
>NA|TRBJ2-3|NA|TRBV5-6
TGTGCCAGCAGCCGTATCCAGGGGGGCTACGATACGCAGTATTTT
CASSRIQGGYDTQYF
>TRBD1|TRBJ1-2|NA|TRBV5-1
TGCGCCAGCGTTCGGACAGGGTCGAACTATGGCTACACCTTC
CASVRTGSNYGYTF
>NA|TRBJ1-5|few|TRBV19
TGTGCCAGTAGCGATAGCGTCCGGGCCAATCAGCCCCAGCATTTT
CASSDSVRANQPQHF
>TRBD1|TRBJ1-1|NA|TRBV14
TGTGCCAGCAGCCAAGTGACTGCGCAGGGGGCAATTCCGAACACTGAAGCTTTCTTT
CASSQVTAQGAIPNTEAFF
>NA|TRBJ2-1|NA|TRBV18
TGTGCCAGCTCACCATTAACAGGGACCAACCGTTTTAATGAGCAGTTCTTC
CASSPLTGTNRFNEQFF
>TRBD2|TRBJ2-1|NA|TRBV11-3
TGTGCCAGCAGCCCGGTGTTAGCGGGAATACACAATGAGCAGTTCTTC
CASSPVLAGIHNEQFF
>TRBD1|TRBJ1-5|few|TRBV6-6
TGTGCCAGCAGAACTCAGGGGGTTAGCAATCAGCCCCAGCATTTT
CASRTQGVSNQPQHF
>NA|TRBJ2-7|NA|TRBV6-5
TGTGCCAGCACACAGATCGGTCGGTCCGAGCAGTACTTC
CASTQIGRSEQYF
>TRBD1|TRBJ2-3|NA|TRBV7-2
TGTGCCAGCATCCGGGGGACAGGGGCAGATACGCAGTATTTT
CASIRGTGADTQYF
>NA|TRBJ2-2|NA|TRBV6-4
TGTGCCAGCAGTGAGACACAGGGCATTGACACCGGGGAGCTGTTTTTT
CASSETQGIDTGELFF
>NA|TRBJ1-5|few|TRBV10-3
TGTGCCATCAGTGAGGTAGCTCAGCCCCAGCATTTT
CAISEVAQPQHF
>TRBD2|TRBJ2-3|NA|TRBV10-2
TGCGCCAGCAGACTAGCGGGAGTGTCAGATACGCAGTATTTT
CASRLAGVSDTQYF
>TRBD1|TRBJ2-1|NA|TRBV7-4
TGTGCCAGCAACATCCTCCAGGGGGCGCCCAATGAGCAGTTCTTC
CASNILQGAPNEQFF
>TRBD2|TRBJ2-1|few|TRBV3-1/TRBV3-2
TGTGCCAGCAGCCAAGTAGCGGGAGGGCCATACAATGAGCAGTTCTTC
CASSQVAGGPYNEQFF
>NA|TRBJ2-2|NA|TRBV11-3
TGTGCCAGCAGCCAGCGGACAGACACCGGGGAGCTGTTTTTT
CASSQRTDTGELFF
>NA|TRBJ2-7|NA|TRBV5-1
TGCGCCAGCAGCCCCGGACTCACGGGGGAGCAGTACTTC
CASSPGLTGEQYF
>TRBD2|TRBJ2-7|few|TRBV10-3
TGTGCCATCAGTGATTCTCTAGCGGGGGCCAGCAGGGGCGAGCAGTACTTC
CAISDSLAGASRGEQYF
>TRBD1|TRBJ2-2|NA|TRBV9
TGTGCCAGCAGCCCGACAGGGGGGCAGAACACCGGGGAGCTGTTTTTT
CASSPTGGQNTGELFF
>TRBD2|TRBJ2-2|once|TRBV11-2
TGTGCCAGCAGCTCTAGCGGGTCGTACACCGGGGAGCTGTTTTTT
CASSSSGSYTGELFF
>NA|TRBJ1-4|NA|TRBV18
TGTGCCAGCTCACCACAGACCCCGGGGGAAAAACTGTTTTTT
CASSPQTPGEKLFF
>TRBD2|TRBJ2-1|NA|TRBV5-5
TGTGCCAGCGGATTAGCGGGGGGGCCTTACAATGAGCAGTTCTTC
CASGLAGGPYNEQFF
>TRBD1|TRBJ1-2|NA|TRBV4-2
TGTGCCAGCAGCTCCCCCAGTGGAGGGGGCGGCTATGGCTACACCTTC
CASSSPSGGGGYGYTF
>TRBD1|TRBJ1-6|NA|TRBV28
TGTGCCAGCACTTTCTTGACAGGGAGCAATTCACCCCTCCACTTT
CASTFLTGSNSPLHF
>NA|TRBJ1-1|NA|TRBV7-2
TGTGCCAGCTTAGCGGGGTGGTCAGGACTTAACACTGAAGCTTTCTTT
CASLAGWSGLNTEAFF
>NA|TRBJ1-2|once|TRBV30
TGTGCCTGGAGGGGAGTGAGATTTAACTATGGCTACACCTTC
CAWRGVRFNYGYTF
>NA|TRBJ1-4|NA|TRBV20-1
TGCAGTGCTAGTCAGGGAATTAATGAAAAACTGTTTTTT
CSASQGINEKLFF
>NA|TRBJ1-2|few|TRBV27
TGTGCCAGCAGTTTCACTCCCCGAGCCCTCTATGGCTACACCTTC
CASSFTPRALYGYTF
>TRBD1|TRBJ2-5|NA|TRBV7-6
TGTGCCAGCAGCTCAGACAGGGGTTACCAAGAGACCCAGTACTTC
CASSSDRGYQETQYF
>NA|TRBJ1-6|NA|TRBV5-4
TGTGCCAGCAGCTTGAGAACTCTCTCCTATAATTCACCCCTCCACTTT
CASSLRTLSYNSPLHF
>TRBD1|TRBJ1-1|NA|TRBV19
TGTGCCAGTAGTGAGAGACAGGGGCTGAACACTGAAGCTTTCTTT
CASSERQGLNTEAFF
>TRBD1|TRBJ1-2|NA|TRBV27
TGTGCCAGCAGTTTGGAGGGGCAGGGGGCATTTGGCTACACCTTC
CASSLEGQGAFGYTF
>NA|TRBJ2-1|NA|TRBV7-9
TGTGCCAGCAGCTCCGGACTAAATAATGAGCAGTTCTTC
CASSSGLNNEQFF
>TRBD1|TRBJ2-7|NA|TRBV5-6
TGTGCCAGCAGCTTCAGGGGGCGCATCTACGAGCAGTACTTC
CASSFRGRIYEQYF
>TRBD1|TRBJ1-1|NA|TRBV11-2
TGTGCCAGCAGCTACCAGGACAGGGGTGAAGCTTTCTTT
CASSYQDRGEAFF
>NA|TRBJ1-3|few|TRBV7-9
TGTGCCAGCAGCTCCGACAGGTTATCTGGAAACACCATATATTTT
CASSSDRLSGNTIYF
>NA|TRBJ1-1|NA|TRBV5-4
TGTGCCAGCAGCTTGACGGGGGGGGAGGACACTGAAGCTTTCTTT
CASSLTGGEDTEAFF
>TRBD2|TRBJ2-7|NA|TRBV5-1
TGCGCCAGCAGCTTGCTAGCGGGAGGAGAACAGTACTTC
CASSLLAGGEQYF
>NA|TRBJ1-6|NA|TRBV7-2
TGTGCCAGCAGCTTACGGCGGGGAAATTCACCCCTCCACTTT
CASSLRRGNSPLHF
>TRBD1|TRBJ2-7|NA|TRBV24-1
TGTGCCACCAAGGACAGGCCGCCGGACGAGCAGTACTTC
CATKDRPPDEQYF
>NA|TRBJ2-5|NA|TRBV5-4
TGTGCCAGCAGCTTCGGAGACCGGGAGACCCAGTACTTC
CASSFGDRETQYF
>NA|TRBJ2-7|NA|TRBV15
TGTGCCACCAGCAGCGCAGCCGGGGTGGGCTACGAGCAGTACTTC
CATSSAAGVGYEQYF
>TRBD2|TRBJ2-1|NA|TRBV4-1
TGCGCCAGCAGCCTCAGGGCGGGGGTCGATGAGCAGTTCTTC
CASSLRAGVDEQFF
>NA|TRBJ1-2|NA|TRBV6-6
TGTGCCAGCAGTTACTCGGGCAGGCTAAACTATGGCTACACCTTC
CASSYSGRLNYGYTF